This T cell receptor beta chain was retrieved from a study of graft-versus-host responses after intestinal transplantation. For the study at large: The whole recipient group had anti-thymocyte globulin induction followed by tacrolimus and steroids for around three years. Regarding the study as a whole: Association was observed between peak circulating GvH clone levels and early post-transplant HvG declines. GvH clones detected in recipient marrow included some appearing first in ileum or blood.

Sequencing used immunoSEQ multiplex PCR; TCRdb keeps in-frame clones, though not all of them. This table holds more than 85,000 clones, roughly 80% found once. As regards this clone: The antigen is undetermined.

The CDR3 extends over 14 amino acids. The germline V gene encodes CDR1 SGDLS and CDR2 YYNGEE. V shed 0 bases and J shed 3 bases, with 10 bases lying between them. Sequencing used unstimulated CD4+ T cells sorted from spleen or lymph node cells, obtained before intestinal transplant. The receptor comes from a human donor who received an intestinal transplant. This rearrangement joins TRBV9 to TRBJ2-7; D remains ambiguous. CDR3 protein: CASSVEQSVYEQYF. Here the CDR3 DNA reads TGTGCCAGCAGCGTAGAACAGTCCGTCTACGAGCAGTACTTC. Variable domain in full (rest from reference TRBV9 and TRBJ2-7): DSGVTQTPKHLITATGQRVTLRCSPRSGDLSVYWYQQSLDQGLQFLIQYYNGEERAKGNILERFSAQQFPDLHSELNLSSLELGDSALYFCASSVEQSVYEQYFGPGTRLTVT.